Given below is one T cell receptor (beta chain) in context. No cognate antigen has been identified for it. Per-base qualities were not stored, and no clone one base away is much larger. The record originates from a study of cytomegalovirus exposure and HLA in healthy donors (dated by TCRdb to 2016 to 2017). Concerning the study at large: An earlier analysis of 587 of the donors reported about 250 Gb of sequence data and approximately 110 million unique TCR beta sequences from some 180 million T cells. An early release covering around 630 HLA-typed donors comprised roughly 300 gigabases of sequencing data and tens of millions of unique TCR sequences. Of the 398 genotyped donors, roughly 85% fell in the genetic ancestry cluster associated with self-reported Caucasian donors. The aim of the study was to test whether cataloging public T cell receptors could identify signatures of past pathogen exposure. The T cell repertoires of several hundred subjects were profiled by immunosequencing and related to cytomegalovirus serostatus. A separate validation cohort of more than 100 different subjects was used in addition to the approximately 610-subject first cohort. To predict cytomegalovirus infection status, the study combined high-throughput TCR immunosequencing, statistical association of individual TCRs with disease status, and machine learning. A later analysis re-analyzed previously published TCR beta repertoires from 500 to 700 donors and added high-resolution HLA genotyping to study TCR occurrence patterns. The later analysis used no new phenotypic data to find candidate immune exposures, relying instead on TCR beta sequences and their occurrence across donors. In an earlier analysis of about 590 of the donors, high-throughput TCR beta sequencing was used to judge whether each TCR beta V gene segment behaved as functional or pseudogenic. Alongside the repertoire data, information on donor age, sex, ethnicity and CMV serostatus was compiled. A later genetic analysis took genome-wide SNP genotypes for about 55% of the 666 donors and used that subset as a discovery cohort. All discovery cohort repertoires had been generated on a single sequencing platform. Class I and class II HLA loci were covered by the typing at four-digit resolution. Typing coverage varied by locus: roughly 620-630 donors for A, B, C, DRB1 and DQB1; 522 for DQA1; over 600 for DPA1; fewer than 480 for DPB1. Four to six DR-DQ haplotypes were handled as single units for association and clustering because linkage in the cohort was strong. Across around 400 genotyped donors of the cohort, an average of about 200,000 unique TCR beta nucleotide sequences per donor were sequenced, and about a sixth of those sequences were non-productive. Overall study results and their limits: Only TCR beta chains were sequenced in this cohort, and the absence of alpha or paired-chain data limited detectable features. Roughly uniform sequencing depth across donors was assumed in presence/absence analyses, although this assumption may not hold. A later genetic analysis reported fewer N-insertions in productive TCRs among donors in an Asian-associated ancestry cluster than the roughly 700-donor mean. A cluster of highly shared sequence variants was judged likely to represent a technical artifact of the sequencing pipeline. In a later analysis, HLA-associated TCR beta chains showed more clonal expansion and lower generation probabilities than non-associated chains that were equally common. A further reported finding was that TCR beta sequences accurately predicted the HLA-A and HLA-B alleles for most subjects in the first cohort. A later analysis reported that several top co-occurrence clusters appeared linked to parvovirus B19, influenza, CMV and Epstein-Barr virus. In vitro tests confirmed that a few of the cytomegalovirus-associated TCR beta chains recognize cytomegalovirus antigens. In a later analysis, about 16,000 TCR beta sequences were associated with specific HLA alleles at a false discovery rate of 0.05. An association between a missense DCLRE1C variant and V-gene and J-gene trimming of TCR beta chains was found in a later genetic analysis and replicated in an independent cohort. In the study, 150 to 200 TCR beta chains were listed as associated with cytomegalovirus. Because HLA typing was unavailable for some donors at each locus, only the typed subset was used in association tests. In both the original and validation cohorts, the classifier was reported to diagnose cytomegalovirus status with high specificity and sensitivity. In a later analysis, TCR association rates were found to vary across HLA loci, with the most associated TCRs seen for DRB1 alleles and the fewest for HLA-C alleles. A later analysis found that most CMV-associated TCR beta chains appeared HLA-restricted, with HLA associations seemingly driven largely by CMV exposure. Linkage disequilibrium might explain the correlated functional status among segregating V segments, but an unknown experimental factor could not be ruled out. Assigning TCR associations to individual alleles was difficult when HLA alleles, especially DR and DQ, strongly co-occurred. The earlier analysis of fewer than 750 of the donors excluded approximately 15 rarely observed V segments, including chromosome 9 orphons, because counts were too low. Most TCR sequences were seen in very few donors, while some public TCRs were found in many individuals. Some IMGT-functional V segments, including TRBV6-2 and TRBV6-3, could not be distinguished by the 87-base-pair reads and were therefore excluded. CMV serostatus was the only immune exposure information available for the cohort. It was suggested by the authors that the approach could potentially be generalized to other disease states and immunological phenotypes. In an earlier analysis of 450 to 750 of the donors, most TCR beta V segments appeared in productive rearrangements about 87% or about 30% of the time, broadly matching IMGT annotations.

Its CDR3 holds 14 amino acids, cysteine through phenylalanine. The sequence is cut down to CDR3 DNA, 42 bases in frame from base 1. After removal of 6 bases from V and 2 bases from J, the junction retains 2 bases not matched to a gene. As encoded in the germline V gene, CDR1 is MNHEY while CDR2 is SVGAGI. The cohort comprised fewer than 700 healthy bone marrow donors. All cohort members were sampled while nominally healthy, although unrecorded immune exposures were likely present. The donor was CMV seropositive and was included in the group of 250 to 300 seropositive cohort members. A peripheral blood sample was collected from each donor, and TCR beta sequencing was performed on peripheral blood mononuclear cells. Genomic DNA extraction from the blood cell samples was performed with the Qiagen DNeasy Blood Extraction Kit. Libraries were made using the immunoSEQ multiplex PCR assay. The multiplex PCR relied on a mix of 60 forward primers for TCR Vbeta segments and 13 reverse primers for TCR Jbeta segments. Amplification of the CDR3 region of rearranged TCR beta genes was performed with a multiplex PCR assay on genomic DNA. On the Illumina HiSeq System, the amplified TCR beta libraries were sequenced as 87-base-pair reads. Per the original workflow: A later analysis tallied 80 million to 95 million unique TCR beta chains across the 666 repertoires, and 10 million to 11 million of those chains were shared by two or more donors. Raw reads were error-corrected and collapsed into unique sequences with a nearest-neighbor algorithm that merged closely related sequences to remove PCR and sequencing errors. CDR3 sequences were aligned to IMGT reference sequences to assign V, D and J gene segments. For a sequence to be retained, at least a six-nucleotide match to both a V gene segment and a J gene segment was required. A rearrangement was called productive if the CDR3 had no stop codons and remained in frame with V and J, and every other rearrangement was called non-productive. Following IMGT convention, CDR3 was defined as the stretch from the second conserved V-encoded cysteine up to the conserved J-encoded phenylalanine. The earlier analysis of 587 of the donors excluded sequences that lacked an unambiguous match to a single V gene segment. An earlier analysis of approximately 590 of the donors called V segments functional above 56.7% productive rearrangements and segregating when the between-donor standard deviation exceeded 5%. To diagnose cytomegalovirus status from the catalog of TCR beta chain sequences, a statistical classification framework was built. V and J gene assignment, in a later analysis, came from comparing TCR nucleotide sequences with IMGT/GENE-DB human TR gene sequences. In a later analysis, CDR3 sequences and most-parsimonious VDJ recombination scenarios were assigned using the TCRdist pipeline. In a later analysis, every TCR beta chain was defined by the combination of its CDR3 amino acid sequence and its V-gene family, and reads without a unique V-gene family were dropped. In a later analysis, 450 to 600 highly shared, low-generation-probability nucleotide sequences were removed to address suspected cross-contamination and a sequencing artifact. For each public chain, a later analysis derived a clonal expansion index from normalized ranks of inferred template counts within each repertoire. A later analysis computed generation probabilities with a VDJ recombination model fitted to out-of-frame rearrangements, and checked the results against IGoR. In a later analysis, TCR-TCR, TCR-HLA and TCR-CMV co-occurrence was scored with hypergeometric tests, and a repertoire-size bias correction was applied to TCR pairs. In a later analysis, false discovery rates were estimated by permuting HLA or CMV assignments 20 times. In a later analysis, co-occurring TCRs were grouped with DBSCAN, and TCRdist sequence similarity was added when clustering was performed within HLA-allele-positive subsets. Co-occurrence clustering excluded repertoires with fewer than 30,000 or more than 120,000 public chains, plus five with anomalous nucleotide sharing. TCRdb provides this immuneACCESS table in a form limited to in-frame rearrangements. Some clones are lacking; in checked studies, under half of them reflect an unresolved V gene, and why the rest are absent is not known. V and J calls and clone size follow that table, whereas D and trimming were derived from the DNA. This sample lists some 170,000 clones; around four fifths were detected once. Approximately 11% of the sample lies in the top ten.

The chain was built from TRBV6-5 and TRBJ2-5, and 11 junctional nucleotides match TRBD1. Source material: PBMCs. This TCR derives from a man aged 45-60 years in good health and CMV-seropositive. Here the CDR3 is given as CASSRDRGQETQYF. The DNA sequence is as follows: TGTGCCAGCAGCCGGGACAGGGGGCAAGAGACCCAGTACTTC.